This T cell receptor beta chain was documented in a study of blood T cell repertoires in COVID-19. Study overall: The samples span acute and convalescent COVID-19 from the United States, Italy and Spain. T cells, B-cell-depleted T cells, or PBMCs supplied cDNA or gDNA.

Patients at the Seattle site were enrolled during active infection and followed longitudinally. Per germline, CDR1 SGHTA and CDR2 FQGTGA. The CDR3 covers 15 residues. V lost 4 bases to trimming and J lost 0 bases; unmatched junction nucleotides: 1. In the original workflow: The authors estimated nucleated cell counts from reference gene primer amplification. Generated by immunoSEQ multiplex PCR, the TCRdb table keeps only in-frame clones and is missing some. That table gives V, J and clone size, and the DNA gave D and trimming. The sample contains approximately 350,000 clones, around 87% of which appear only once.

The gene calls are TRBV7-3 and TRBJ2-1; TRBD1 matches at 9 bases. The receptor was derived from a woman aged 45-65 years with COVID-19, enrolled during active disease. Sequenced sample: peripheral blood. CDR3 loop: CASSSGQGSYNEQFF. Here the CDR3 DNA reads TGTGCCAGCAGCTCGGGACAGGGCTCCTACAATGAGCAGTTCTTC.